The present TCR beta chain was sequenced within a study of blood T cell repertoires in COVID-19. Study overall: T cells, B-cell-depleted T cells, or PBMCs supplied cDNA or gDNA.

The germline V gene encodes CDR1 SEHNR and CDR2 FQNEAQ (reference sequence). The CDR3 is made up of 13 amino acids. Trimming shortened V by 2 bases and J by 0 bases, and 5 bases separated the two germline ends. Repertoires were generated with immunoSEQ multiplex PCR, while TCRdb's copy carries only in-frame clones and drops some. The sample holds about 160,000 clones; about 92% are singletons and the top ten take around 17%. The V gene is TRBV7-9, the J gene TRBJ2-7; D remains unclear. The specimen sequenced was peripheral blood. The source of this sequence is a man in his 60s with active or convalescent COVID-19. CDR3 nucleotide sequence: TGTGCCAGCAGCTTAACAGCCTCCTACGAGCAGTACTTC. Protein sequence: CASSLTASYEQYF.